This TCR beta chain derives from a study of human T cells and chemical hapten exposure. As for the study in general: Skin on the upper inner arm, about 2 cm by about 2 cm in size, was sensitized with 2% DPC. During the roughly 24-week study period, patients had diphenylcyclopropenone applied to the scalp every week. How much TCR each sample yielded varied, mostly because pooled library volumes differed slightly.

Using its own MiXCR run on the RACE reads, TCRdb lists one record per CDR3 protein. The sample records about 97,000 distinct CDR3 sequences, around 25% being singletons. Regarding time point: patch test 3, about 24 weeks after DPC sensitization. The treatment: therapeutic diphenylcyclopropenone sensitization with weekly scalp DPC. Sequencing started from total RNA isolated from unfractionated whole blood. With 3 bases clipped from V and 9 bases from J, the junction kept 12 bases outside the gene matches. The CDR3 is 16 amino acids. Per the germline V gene, CDR1 is KGHDR and CDR2 is SFDVKD. This TCR derives from a middle-aged man with alopecia areata. Some clones in this sample may be carry-over from other donors' samples. The chain has TRBV24-1 and TRBJ2-1; 8 bases fit TRBD2. This material consisted of whole blood, taken in connection with sensitization to the hapten diphenylcyclopropenone (DPC). The CDR3 loop reads CATSDPFSGREGEQFF. The CDR3 DNA reads TGTGCCACCAGTGATCCCTTCAGCGGGAGAGAAGGTGAGCAGTTCTTC.